These 9 T cell receptor beta chains came from one sample sequenced in a study of T cell responses to AZD1222 COVID-19 vaccine. The data were produced by immunoSEQ multiplex PCR, yet TCRdb's version contains in-frame clones alone and is incomplete. The top ten clones hold 5% of a sample with 90,000 to 120,000 clones, about 93% of them seen once. Sample: peripheral blood, taken on day 0 of AZD1222 vaccination. The receptors stem from an adult in good health.

This rearrangement joins TRBV23-1 to TRBJ1-3; D remains unclear. TRBV23-1 is an ORF; its function is uncertain. CDR3 size: 16 residues. The V and J ends lost 2 bases and 0 bases respectively, with 11 bases between them. CDR3: CASSQATVRSGNTIYF. The CDR3 nucleotides are TGCGCCAGCAGTCAAGCGACGGTCCGCTCTGGAAACACCATATATTTT.

The rearrangement joins TRBV29-1 to TRBJ2-7; no clear D. From germline, CDR1 is SQVTM and CDR2 ANQGSEA. Deletions cut 4 bases from V and 0 bases from J, with 7 bases between. This CDR3 is 12 amino acids long. For the CDR3, the DNA is TGCAGCGTTGTGCCAGACTCCTACGAGCAGTACTTC. Protein sequence: CSVVPDSYEQYF.

The chain carries TRBV7-3 and TRBJ2-1, with a tentative D call TRBD2 (6 bases). Trimming left V 3 bases short and J 0 bases short, with 6 bases between. The CDR3 spans 14 residues. Per germline, CDR1 SGHTA and CDR2 FQGTGA. The CDR3: CASSLTSSYNEQFF. The CDR3 DNA is TGTGCCAGCAGCTTGACTAGCTCCTACAATGAGCAGTTCTTC.

This clone appeared once. The rearrangement joins TRBV27 to TRBJ2-5, with 15 nucleotides matching TRBD2. V lost 2 bases, J lost 5 bases, and 6 bases stayed unmatched. The length of the CDR3 is 17 residues. The V gene's germline CDR1 is MNHEY and CDR2 SMNVEV (reference sequence). Written as DNA, the CDR3 is TGTGCCAGCAGTTTAGGAGCGGGGACTAGCGGGAGGGAGACCCAGTACTTC. Translated: CASSLGAGTSGRETQYF.

The gene calls are TRBV5-1 and TRBJ1-1, with 9 bases lining up with TRBD1. The junction had 6 bases not matched to a gene; V was cut back by 0 bases and J by 0 bases. The CDR3 contains 17 residues. Germline V lookup: CDR1 SGHRS, CDR2 YFSETQ. CDR3 DNA: TGCGCCAGCAGCTTGGATGACAGGGGGGACATGAACACTGAAGCTTTCTTT. Protein sequence: CASSLDDRGDMNTEAFF.

This sequence joins TRBV29-1 and TRBJ2-1; D perhaps matches TRBD1 (5 bases). The CDR3 totals 14 residues. In germline, CDR1 is SQVTM, CDR2 ANQGSEA. V was trimmed by 7 bases and J by 1 base, leaving 14 bases between them. The CDR3 region has the DNA TGCAGCGCTAAATTAGGGGCATCCTACAATGAGCAGTTCTTC. Residues: CSAKLGASYNEQFF.

Note on this clone: Other nucleotide sequences in the sample specify the same CDR3. The rearrangement uses TRBV7-2 and TRBJ2-3; D is unresolved. Per the germline V gene, CDR1 is SGHTA and CDR2 is FQGNSA. V was pared by 5 bases and J by 5 bases, with 5 bases between. The CDR3 has 11 residues. The CDR3 reads CASSPLDTQYF. CDR3 sequence (DNA): TGTGCCAGCAGCCCTCTAGATACGCAGTATTTT.

V and J are TRBV5-6 and TRBJ2-5, with 8 bases identical to TRBD2. This CDR3 has 15 residues. Trimming removed 0 bases from V and 5 bases from J; junction bases left unmatched: 6. Germline CDR1 and CDR2: SGHDT and YYEEEE. For the CDR3, the DNA is TGTGCCAGCAGCTTGGGTGGCGGGGGGCCGGAGACCCAGTACTTC. This translates into CASSLGGGGPETQYF.

This chain connects TRBV28 to TRBJ2-3, with D perhaps assigned TRBD1 or TRBD2 (5 bases each). The CDR3 is 12 amino acids. V was clipped by 5 bases and J by 8 bases, with 11 bases between them. Germline V gene lookup returns CDR1 MDHEN and CDR2 SYDVKM. The CDR3 nucleotides read TGTGCCAGCAGTATGGGACCGTCTACGCAGTATTTT. As protein: CASSMGPSTQYF.